This is a list of T cell receptor beta chains from one sample in a study of post-analysis software for immune sequencing data. TCRdb passed the PCR reads through MiXCR, listing each CDR3 protein once. The table records hundreds of thousands of distinct CDR3 sequences, about 32% of them present only once. Sequenced input: blood. The receptor source for this set is a girl aged 5-17 years with multiple sclerosis. Both conserved end residues are part of each CDR3.

j_gene	v_gene	CDR3aa
TRBJ2-1	TRBV7-9	CASSLSSTSYNEQFF
TRBJ2-1	TRBV5-6	CASRRGAAYNEQFF
TRBJ2-3	TRBV5-5	CASSFLNRGWFTDTQYF
TRBJ2-3	TRBV10-3	CAISEGRGEPDTQYF
TRBJ2-1	TRBV5-1	CASSLLSGTGPSSYNEQFF
TRBJ1-2	TRBV6-5	CASSLLGGGWQGYTF
TRBJ2-1	TRBV5-1	CASETGGGHNEQFF
TRBJ2-7	TRBV7-2	CASSLGRQGKQYF
TRBJ2-7	TRBV29-1	CSVEKGQGPSYEQYF
TRBJ2-3	TRBV5-1	CASSWGTRGSTDTQYF
TRBJ2-7	TRBV6-5	CASGRGASYEQYF
TRBJ2-5	TRBV18	CASSPSGRAETQYF
TRBJ2-1	TRBV29-1	CSAGDRRDNEQFF
TRBJ1-4	TRBV29-1	CSGLRDDGEKLFF
TRBJ2-1	TRBV29-1	CSVESERSSVYNEQFF
TRBJ2-7	TRBV6-2/TRBV6-3	CASSWSSESYEQYF
TRBJ2-5	TRBV12-3/TRBV12-4	CASSSTGLSREQYF
TRBJ2-1	TRBV18	CASSPQRGGLTYNEQFF
TRBJ2-7	TRBV4-1	CASSQVGRSATYEQYF
TRBJ1-1	TRBV5-1	CASSPDGNIFTEAFF
TRBJ1-4	TRBV9	CASSPDEGARAEKLFF
TRBJ1-1	TRBV20-1	CSAPKAEFEFTEAFF
TRBJ2-5	TRBV5-1	CASRLGTHQETQYF
TRBJ1-4	TRBV7-2	CASSSPGIRGEKLFF
TRBJ2-5	TRBV20-1	CSERRRETQYF
TRBJ2-2	TRBV27	CASIQGSTGELFF
TRBJ2-5	TRBV11-2	CASTLNPSTSGETQYF
-	TRBV11-2	CASSQGGGRFLSEQYF
TRBJ2-5	TRBV13	CASSPLGRETQYF
TRBJ1-5	TRBV20-1	CSARGDYNQPQHF
TRBJ2-1	TRBV4-1	CASSHEGGLIYNEQFF
TRBJ1-1	TRBV15	CATRKITVGDGTKNTEAFF
TRBJ2-3	TRBV4-1	CASSQDPFGVGTDTQYF
TRBJ2-7	TRBV5-1	CASSRTGDATSYEQYF
TRBJ2-7	TRBV29-1	CSVPGQNYEQYF
TRBJ2-7	TRBV10-3	CATIATGGYEQYF
TRBJ1-6	TRBV12-3/TRBV12-4	CASSFGRRNNSPLHF
TRBJ2-7	TRBV6-6	CASSYYSDSRSYEQYF
TRBJ2-5	TRBV24-1	CATSPSGASGETQYF
TRBJ1-6	TRBV24-1	CATQLRGGSPPHF
TRBJ2-3	TRBV9	CASSVLAGSTDTQYF
TRBJ2-1	TRBV7-9	CASSPAAALTYNEQFF
-	TRBV28	CASSFLSGGAQNIQYF
TRBJ2-7	TRBV5-5	CASSYTGGPTYEQYF
TRBJ1-2	TRBV6-5	CASRTTGGRSGYTF
TRBJ2-3	TRBV7-8	CASTRGDNTDTQYF
TRBJ2-4	TRBV7-2	CASSLPGKGGLAKNIQYF
TRBJ2-1	TRBV28	CASRWAGGGNEQFF
TRBJ2-5	TRBV5-1	CASSLGDSRESQYF
TRBJ2-1	TRBV19	CASSITSGPQNEQFF
TRBJ2-1	TRBV5-1	CASSHPGTGGNEQFF
TRBJ2-7	TRBV21-1	CGSNPPKRTERSYEQYF
TRBJ1-6	TRBV6-5	CASRRMIDSPLHF
TRBJ2-1	TRBV4-1	CASSQLLREVNEQFF
TRBJ2-6	TRBV20-1	CSARDRDLVPGANVLTF
TRBJ1-2	TRBV15	CATSRSGGTGWEYGYTF
TRBJ2-7	TRBV20-1	CSARDFQGSYEQYF
TRBJ2-7	TRBV2	CASREGTGPPYEQYF
TRBJ2-7	TRBV27	CASTGQGNEQYF